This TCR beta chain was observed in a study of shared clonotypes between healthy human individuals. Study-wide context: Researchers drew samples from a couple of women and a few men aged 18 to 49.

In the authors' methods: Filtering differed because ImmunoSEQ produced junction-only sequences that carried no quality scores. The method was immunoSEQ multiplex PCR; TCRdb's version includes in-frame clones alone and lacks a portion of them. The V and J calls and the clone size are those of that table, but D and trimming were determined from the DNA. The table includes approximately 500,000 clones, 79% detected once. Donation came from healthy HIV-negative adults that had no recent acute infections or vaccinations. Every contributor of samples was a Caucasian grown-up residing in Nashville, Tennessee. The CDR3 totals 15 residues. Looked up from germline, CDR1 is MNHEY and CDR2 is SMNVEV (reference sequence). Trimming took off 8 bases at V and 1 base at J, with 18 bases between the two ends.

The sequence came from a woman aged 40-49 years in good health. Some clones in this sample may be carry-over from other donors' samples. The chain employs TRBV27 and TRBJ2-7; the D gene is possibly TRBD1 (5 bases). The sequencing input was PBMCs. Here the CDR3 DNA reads TGTGCCAGCGCTTCCCATCGGACAAATTCCTACGAGCAGTACTTC. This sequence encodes CASASHRTNSYEQYF.